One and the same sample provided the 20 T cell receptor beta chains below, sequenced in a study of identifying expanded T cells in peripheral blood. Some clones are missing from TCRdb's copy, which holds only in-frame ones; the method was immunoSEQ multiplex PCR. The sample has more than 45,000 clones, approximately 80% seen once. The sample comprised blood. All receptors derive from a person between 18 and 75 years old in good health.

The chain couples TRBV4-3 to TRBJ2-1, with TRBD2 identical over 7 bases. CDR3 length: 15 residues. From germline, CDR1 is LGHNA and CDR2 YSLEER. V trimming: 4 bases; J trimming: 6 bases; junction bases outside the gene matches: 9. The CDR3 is CASSRERGDSNEQFF. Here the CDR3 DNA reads TGCGCCAGCAGCCGGGAGCGGGGAGATAGCAATGAGCAGTTCTTC.

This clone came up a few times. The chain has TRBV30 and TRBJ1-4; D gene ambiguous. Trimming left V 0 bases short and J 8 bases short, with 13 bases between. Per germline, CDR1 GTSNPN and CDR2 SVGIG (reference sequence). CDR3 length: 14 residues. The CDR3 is CAWSVWTDSEKLFF. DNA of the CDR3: TGTGCCTGGAGTGTCTGGACCGACTCCGAAAAACTGTTTTTT.

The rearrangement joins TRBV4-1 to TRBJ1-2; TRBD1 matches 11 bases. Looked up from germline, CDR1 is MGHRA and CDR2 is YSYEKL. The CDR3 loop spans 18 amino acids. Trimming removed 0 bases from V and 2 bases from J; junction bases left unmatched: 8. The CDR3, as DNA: TGCGCCAGCAGCCAAGATATCGGGACAGGGGGTTCCAACTATGGCTACACCTTC. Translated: CASSQDIGTGGSNYGYTF.

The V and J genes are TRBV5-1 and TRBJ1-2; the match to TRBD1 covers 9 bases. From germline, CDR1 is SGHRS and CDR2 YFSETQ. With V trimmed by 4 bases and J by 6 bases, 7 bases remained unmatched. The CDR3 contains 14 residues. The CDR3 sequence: CASSPSGTGHGYTF. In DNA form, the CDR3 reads TGCGCCAGCAGCCCTTCCGGGACAGGGCATGGCTACACCTTC.

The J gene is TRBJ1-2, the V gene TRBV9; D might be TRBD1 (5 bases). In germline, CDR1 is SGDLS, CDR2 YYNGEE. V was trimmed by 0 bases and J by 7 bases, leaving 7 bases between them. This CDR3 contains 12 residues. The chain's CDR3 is CASSVVGGGYTF. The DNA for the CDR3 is TGTGCCAGCAGCGTAGTGGGGGGTGGCTACACCTTC.

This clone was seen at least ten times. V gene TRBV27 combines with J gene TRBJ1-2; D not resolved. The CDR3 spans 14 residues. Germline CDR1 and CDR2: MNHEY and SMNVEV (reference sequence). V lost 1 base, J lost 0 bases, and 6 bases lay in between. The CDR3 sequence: CASSLLGTNYGYTF. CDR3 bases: TGTGCCAGCAGTTTATTGGGGACTAACTATGGCTACACCTTC.

CDR3 DNA: TGCGCCAGCAGCTTGAACCCGGCTAGCGTGGATACGCAGTATTTT. The encoded protein is CASSLNPASVDTQYF. The chain joins TRBV5-1 to TRBJ2-3, with D possibly being TRBD2 (6 bases). Germline CDR1 is SGHRS and CDR2 is YFSETQ. Trimming removed 1 base at V and 6 bases at J, with 15 bases between. The CDR3 has 15 amino acids.

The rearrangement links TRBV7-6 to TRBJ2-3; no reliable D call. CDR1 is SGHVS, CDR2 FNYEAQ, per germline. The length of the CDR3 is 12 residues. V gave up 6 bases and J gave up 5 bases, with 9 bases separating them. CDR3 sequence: CASRDRGDTQYF. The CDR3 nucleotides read TGTGCCAGCAGGGATCGAGGAGATACGCAGTATTTT.

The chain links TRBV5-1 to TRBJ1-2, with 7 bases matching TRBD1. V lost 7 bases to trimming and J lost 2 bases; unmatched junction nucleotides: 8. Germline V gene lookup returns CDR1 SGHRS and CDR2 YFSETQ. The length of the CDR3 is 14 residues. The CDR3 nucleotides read TGCGCCAGCCGACTCGGACAGGAGAACTATGGCTACACCTTC. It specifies CASRLGQENYGYTF.

For the CDR3, the DNA is TGTGCCACCAGCAGAGATTTAGGGAGGGAGCTGTTTTTT. Translation: CATSRDLGRELFF. The chain recombines TRBV15 with TRBJ2-2; D remains unclear. Per the germline V gene, CDR1 is LNHNV and CDR2 is YYDKDF (reference sequence). Deletions cut 0 bases from V and 9 bases from J, with 8 bases between. This CDR3 region has 13 residues. Together with reference TRBV15 and TRBJ2-2, the CDR3 gives the full variable domain: DAMVIQNPRYQVTQFGKPVTLSCSQTLNHNVMYWYQQKSSQAPKLLFHYYDKDFNNEADTPDNFQSRRPNTSFCFLDIRSPGLGDTAMYLCATSRDLGRELFFGEGSRLTVL.

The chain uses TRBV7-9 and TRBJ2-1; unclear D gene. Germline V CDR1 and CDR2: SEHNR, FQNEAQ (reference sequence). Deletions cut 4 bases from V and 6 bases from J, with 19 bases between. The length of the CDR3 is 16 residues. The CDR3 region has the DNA TGTGCCAGCAGCTCCGAAGACCAATTTGCAGGCAATGAGCAGTTCTTC. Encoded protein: CASSSEDQFAGNEQFF.

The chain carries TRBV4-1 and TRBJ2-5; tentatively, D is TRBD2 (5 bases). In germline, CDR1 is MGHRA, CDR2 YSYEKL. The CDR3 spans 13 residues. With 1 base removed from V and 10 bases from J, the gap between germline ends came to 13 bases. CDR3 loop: CASSQASLQRQYF. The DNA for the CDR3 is TGCGCCAGCAGCCAAGCTAGCCTCCAACGCCAGTACTTC.

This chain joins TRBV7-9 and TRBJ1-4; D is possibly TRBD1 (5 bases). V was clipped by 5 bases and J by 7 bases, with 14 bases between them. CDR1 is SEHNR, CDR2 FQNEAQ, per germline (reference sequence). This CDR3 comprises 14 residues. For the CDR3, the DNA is TGTGCCAGCAGCCGAGCGACCGGGGGTGAAAAACTGTTTTTT. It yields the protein CASSRATGGEKLFF. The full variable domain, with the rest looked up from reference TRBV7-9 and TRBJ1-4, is DTGVSQNPRHKITKRGQNVTFRCDPISEHNRLYWYRQTLGQGPEFLTYFQNEAQLEKSRLLSDRFSAERPKGSFSTLEIQRTEQGDSAMYLCASSRATGGEKLFFGSGTQLSVL.

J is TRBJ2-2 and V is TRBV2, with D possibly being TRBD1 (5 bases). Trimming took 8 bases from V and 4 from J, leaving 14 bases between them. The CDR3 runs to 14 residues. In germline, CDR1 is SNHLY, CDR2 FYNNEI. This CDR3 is CASDRDRFTGELFF. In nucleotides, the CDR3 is TGTGCCAGCGATCGAGACAGATTCACCGGGGAGCTGTTTTTT. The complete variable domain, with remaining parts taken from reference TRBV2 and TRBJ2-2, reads EPEVTQTPSHQVTQMGQEVILRCVPISNHLYFYWYRQILGQKVEFLVSFYNNEISEKSEIFDDQFSVERPDGSNFTLKIRSTKLEDSAMYFCASDRDRFTGELFFGEGSRLTVL.

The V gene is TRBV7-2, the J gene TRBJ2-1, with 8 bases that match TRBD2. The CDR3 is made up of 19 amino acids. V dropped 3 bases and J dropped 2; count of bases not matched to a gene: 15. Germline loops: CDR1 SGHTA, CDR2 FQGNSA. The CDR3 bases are TGTGCCAGCAGCTTCACGGGAGTGGCGGGAGGCGCCGCCTACAATGAGCAGTTCTTC. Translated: CASSFTGVAGGAAYNEQFF.

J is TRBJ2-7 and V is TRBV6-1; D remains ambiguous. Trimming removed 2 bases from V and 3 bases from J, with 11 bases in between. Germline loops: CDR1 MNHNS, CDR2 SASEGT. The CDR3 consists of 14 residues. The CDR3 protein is CASSESHSLYEQYF. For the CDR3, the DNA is TGTGCCAGCAGTGAATCGCACAGCCTCTACGAGCAGTACTTC.

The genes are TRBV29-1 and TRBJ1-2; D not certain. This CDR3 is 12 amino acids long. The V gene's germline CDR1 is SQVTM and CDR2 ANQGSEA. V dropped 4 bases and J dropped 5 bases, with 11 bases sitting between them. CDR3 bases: TGCAGCGTTGTTTCACCGCCTTATGGCTACACCTTC. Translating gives CSVVSPPYGYTF.

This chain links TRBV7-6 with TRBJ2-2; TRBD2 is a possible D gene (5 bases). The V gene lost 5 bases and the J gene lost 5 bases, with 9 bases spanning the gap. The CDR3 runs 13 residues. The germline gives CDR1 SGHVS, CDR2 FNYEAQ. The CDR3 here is CASSPDLTGELFF. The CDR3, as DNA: TGTGCCAGCAGCCCGGACTTAACCGGGGAGCTGTTTTTT.

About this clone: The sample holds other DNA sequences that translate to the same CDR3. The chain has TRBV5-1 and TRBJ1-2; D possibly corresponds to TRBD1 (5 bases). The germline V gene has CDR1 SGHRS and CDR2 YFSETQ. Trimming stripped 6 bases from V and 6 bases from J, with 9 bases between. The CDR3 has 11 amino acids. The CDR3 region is CASTGGDGYTF. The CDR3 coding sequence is TGCGCCAGCACCGGAGGGGATGGCTACACCTTC.

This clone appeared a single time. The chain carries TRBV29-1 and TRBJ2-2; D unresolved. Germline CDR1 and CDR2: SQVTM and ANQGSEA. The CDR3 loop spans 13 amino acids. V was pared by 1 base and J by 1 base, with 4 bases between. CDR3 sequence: CSVEGQNTGELFF. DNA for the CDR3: TGCAGCGTTGAAGGGCAGAACACCGGGGAGCTGTTTTTT.